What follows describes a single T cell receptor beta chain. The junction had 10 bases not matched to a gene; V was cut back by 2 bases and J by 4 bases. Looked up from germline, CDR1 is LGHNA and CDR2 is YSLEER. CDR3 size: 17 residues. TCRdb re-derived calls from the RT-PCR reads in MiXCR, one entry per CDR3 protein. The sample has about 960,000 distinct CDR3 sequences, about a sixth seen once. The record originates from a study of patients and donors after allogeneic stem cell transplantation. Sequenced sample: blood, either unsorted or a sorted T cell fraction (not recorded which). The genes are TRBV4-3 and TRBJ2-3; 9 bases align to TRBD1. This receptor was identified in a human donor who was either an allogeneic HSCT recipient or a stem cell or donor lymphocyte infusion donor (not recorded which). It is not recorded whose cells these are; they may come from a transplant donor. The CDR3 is CASSQQNRGRRADTQYF. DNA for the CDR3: TGCGCCAGCAGCCAACAGAACAGGGGGCGCAGGGCAGATACGCAGTATTTT.